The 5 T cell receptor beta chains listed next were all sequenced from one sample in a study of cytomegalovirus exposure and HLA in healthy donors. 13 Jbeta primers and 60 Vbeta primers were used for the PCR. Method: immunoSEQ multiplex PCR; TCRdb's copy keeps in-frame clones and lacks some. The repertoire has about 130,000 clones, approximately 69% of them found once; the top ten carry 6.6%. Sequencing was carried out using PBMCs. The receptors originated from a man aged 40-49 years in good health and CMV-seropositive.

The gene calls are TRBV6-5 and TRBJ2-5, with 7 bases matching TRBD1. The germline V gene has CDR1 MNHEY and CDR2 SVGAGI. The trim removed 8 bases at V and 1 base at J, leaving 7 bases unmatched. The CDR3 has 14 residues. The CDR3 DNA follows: TGTGCCAGCCTGACGGACAGGACCCAAGAGACCCAGTACTTC. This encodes CASLTDRTQETQYF.

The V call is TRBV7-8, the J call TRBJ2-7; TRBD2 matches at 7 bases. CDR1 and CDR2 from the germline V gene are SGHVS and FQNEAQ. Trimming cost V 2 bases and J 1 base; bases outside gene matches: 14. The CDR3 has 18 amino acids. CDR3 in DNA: TGTGCCAGCAGCTTACCCAGAGGAGGGGAGGGTAGTTCCTACGAGCAGTACTTC. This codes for CASSLPRGGEGSSYEQYF.

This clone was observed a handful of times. CDR3 sequence reads: CASSLGTAAAQHF. The CDR3 coding sequence is TGTGCCAGCAGCCTAGGGACAGCCGCCGCCCAGCATTTT. The chain couples TRBV7-9 to TRBJ1-5; 7 positions agree with TRBD1. V lost 5 bases and J lost 11; bases outside the gene matches: 9. This CDR3 is built from 13 residues. Germline V CDR1 and CDR2: SEHNR, FQNEAQ (reference sequence).

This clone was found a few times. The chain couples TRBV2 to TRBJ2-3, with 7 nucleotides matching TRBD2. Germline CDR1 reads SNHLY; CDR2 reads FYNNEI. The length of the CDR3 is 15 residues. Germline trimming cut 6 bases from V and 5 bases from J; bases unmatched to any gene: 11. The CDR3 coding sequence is TGTGCCAGCAGGTCGGACGGGGGGAAAGGAGATACGCAGTATTTT. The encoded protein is CASRSDGGKGDTQYF.

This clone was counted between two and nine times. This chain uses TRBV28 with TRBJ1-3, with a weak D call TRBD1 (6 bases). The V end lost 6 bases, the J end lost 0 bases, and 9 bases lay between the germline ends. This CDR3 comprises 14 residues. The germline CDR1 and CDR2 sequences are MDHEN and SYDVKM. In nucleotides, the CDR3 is TGTGCCAGCAGCCCAGGGGTCTCTGGAAACACCATATATTTT. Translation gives CASSPGVSGNTIYF.